This T cell receptor beta chain stems from a study of CD8 T cells in ankylosing spondylitis. Whole-study results and caveats: Significant enrichment of disease-linked clones was reported in matched ankylosing spondylitis synovial fluid. Earlier studies detected some motif variants in reactive arthritis synovial fluid and blood.

The CDR3 spans 15 residues. Trimming cost V 5 bases and J 0 bases, with 14 bases left between them. The sample holds many counts of this clonotype. Its antigen remains unidentified. TCRdb redid the calling of the 5' RACE reads with MiXCR, one entry per CDR3 protein. The sample has 200,000 or so distinct CDR3 sequences, 18% seen once; the top ten hold roughly 4.5%. The rearrangement uses TRBV12-3 or TRBV12-4 and TRBJ2-7, with D tentatively TRBD2 (6 bases). Input material: blood, either unsorted or a sorted T cell fraction (not recorded which). The receptor's source is a male donor aged 10 to 30 with ankylosing spondylitis or in good health (not recorded which). This chain's CDR3 is CASSQHPSDSYEQYF. The CDR3 nucleotides read TGTGCCAGCAGTCAACACCCTAGCGACTCCTACGAGCAGTACTTC.